What follows is one TCR beta chain and its context. The data are from a study of Ad26.COV2.S vaccination and SARS-CoV-2 variants. The V gene's germline CDR1 is MNHNY and CDR2 SVGAGI (reference sequence). V dropped 6 bases and J dropped 7; count of bases not matched to a gene: 6. The CDR3 is made up of 13 amino acids. The treatment: 19 received Ad26.COV2.S at low or high dose, single or two shots; about five received placebo; per-sample allocation not given. All samples were drawn on day 63, counting from the first vaccine or placebo injection. Method: immunoSEQ multiplex PCR; TCRdb's copy keeps in-frame clones and lacks some. The repertoire includes some 250,000 clones, approximately 90% of them detected once, and around 10% sits in the top ten.

The gene calls are TRBV6-6 and TRBJ1-5; 7 nucleotides match TRBD1. Here the sequenced sample was peripheral blood, taken in a trial of Ad26.COV2.S vaccine versus placebo. The source of this sequence is a person aged 18-60 years who received the Ad26.COV2.S COVID-19 vaccine or a placebo. The CDR3 here is CASRLTGNQPQHF. The CDR3 nucleotides read TGTGCCAGCAGGCTGACAGGGAACCAGCCCCAGCATTTT.